These T cell receptor beta chains were read from a single sample in a study of blood T cell repertoires in COVID-19. The repertoire was sequenced with immunoSEQ multiplex PCR; TCRdb's copy has only in-frame clones and lacks some. The data contain around 250,000 clones, nearly 90% of them singletons. Input material: peripheral blood. These TCRs come from a human donor in a cohort sampled during active COVID-19. Each CDR3 is given with its conserved first and last residue. A D gene is named only where the DNA matches it firmly. A row's size may be missing; if present it is once, few, many or a size class.

clone_size j_call v_call d_call cdr3_nt cdr3_aa
- TRBJ2-5 TRBV27 TRBD1 TGTGCCAGCAGTTTATTCTACAGGGGGTCAGAGACCCAGTACTTC CASSLFYRGSETQYF
- TRBJ2-2 TRBV19 - TGTGCCAGTATTAGGACACCCAACACCGGGGAGCTGTTTTTT CASIRTPNTGELFF
- TRBJ1-4 TRBV21-1 - TGTGCCAGCAGCAAAGGGTGCTCCAGGGTGACTAATGAAAAACTGTTTTTT CASSKGCSRVTNEKLFF
- TRBJ2-1 TRBV12-5 - TGTGCTAGTGCCTCAGGAGGGCCCTACAATGAGCAGTTCTTC CASASGGPYNEQFF
- TRBJ2-5 TRBV27 TRBD2 TGTGCCAGCAGTTTGGATCTAGCGGGAGCCCAGACCCAGTACTTC CASSLDLAGAQTQYF
many TRBJ1-1 TRBV6-2/TRBV6-3 - TGTGCCAGCAGTCCCGACAGGCGTAACACTGAAGCTTTCTTT CASSPDRRNTEAFF
- TRBJ2-7 TRBV6-5 TRBD1 TGTGCCAGCAGTTACGGGGACAGTGGGACCTACGAGCAGTACTTC CASSYGDSGTYEQYF
- TRBJ1-1 TRBV5-1 TRBD1 TGCGCCAGCAGCTTACAGGGGGCGCACACTGAAGCTTTCTTT CASSLQGAHTEAFF
- TRBJ1-1 TRBV28 - TGTGCCAGCAGTCGTTTGGAGATGCCCCCTGAAGCTTTCTTT CASSRLEMPPEAFF
few TRBJ1-2 TRBV5-1 - TGCGCCAGCAGCTTGACAGCTTCTAACTATGGCTACACCTTC CASSLTASNYGYTF
few TRBJ1-1 TRBV10-3 - TGTGCCATCAGTGAGTCGATTACAGGGACTGAAGCTTTCTTT CAISESITGTEAFF
- TRBJ1-1 TRBV19 TRBD1 TGTGCCAGTAGTATGACAGGGGGTATTGAAGCTTTCTTT CASSMTGGIEAFF
- TRBJ2-1 TRBV20-1 - TGCAGTGCTAAATCGGATGAGCAGTTCTTC CSAKSDEQFF
- TRBJ2-5 TRBV5-6 TRBD1 TGTGCCAGCAGCTTTACAGGGGAGAGGGAGACCCAGTACTTC CASSFTGERETQYF
- TRBJ1-5 TRBV18 - TGTGCCAGCTCACCAGGAGAACGCGTTTATAGCAATCAGCCCCAGCATTTT CASSPGERVYSNQPQHF
- TRBJ2-7 TRBV4-3 - TGCGCCAGCAGCCGCGGGACTCCTTCCCAGGAGCAGTACTTC CASSRGTPSQEQYF
- TRBJ2-1 TRBV5-1 - TGCGCCAGCAGCCCCCGGGACACCCTTTACAATGAGCAGTTCTTC CASSPRDTLYNEQFF
- TRBJ1-1 TRBV6-4 - TGTGCCAGCAGTCGGGCGGGTAACACTGAAGCTTTCTTT CASSRAGNTEAFF
- TRBJ1-1 TRBV18 - TGTGCCAGCTCACTTGGAGTTAGTGACACTGAAGCTTTCTTT CASSLGVSDTEAFF
- TRBJ2-7 TRBV19 TRBD2 TGTGCCAGTAGCCCAACCGGGACTAGCGGGCACGAGCAGTACTTC CASSPTGTSGHEQYF
- TRBJ1-2 TRBV4-3 - TGCGCCAGCAGCCAAGGCAAAGGGGTCTATGGCTACACCTTC CASSQGKGVYGYTF
- TRBJ1-3 TRBV6-6 TRBD1 TGTGCCAGCCACAGGGGGAGGGGAAACACCATATATTTT CASHRGRGNTIYF
- TRBJ1-6 TRBV9 - TGTGCCAGCAGCGGGGATAGGGGAGGGAATTCACCCCTCCACTTT CASSGDRGGNSPLHF
- TRBJ1-2 TRBV10-3 TRBD1 TGTGCCATCAGTGGGACCGGGACAGCGACAGGCTACACCTTC CAISGTGTATGYTF
- TRBJ1-4 TRBV19 - TGTGCCAGTAGTATGGGGGGAACAACTAATGAAAAACTGTTTTTT CASSMGGTTNEKLFF
- TRBJ1-1 TRBV7-2 TRBD1 TGTGCCAGCAGCTTTAGGGGGCTGGGCACTGAAGCTTTCTTT CASSFRGLGTEAFF
once TRBJ1-2 TRBV4-3 TRBD1 TGCGCCAGCAGCCAAGCTGGGGACAGGGTGGGCGGCTACACCTTC CASSQAGDRVGGYTF